Here is one T cell receptor beta chain with its context. Its antigen is currently unknown. Produced via immunoSEQ multiplex PCR; TCRdb's table is partial and in-frame only. The sample has fewer than 250,000 clones; roughly 83% are singletons. This record belongs to a study of cytomegalovirus exposure and HLA in healthy donors. Broader study findings: Reports indicated that the classifier achieved high specificity and sensitivity in diagnosing cytomegalovirus status.

Germline CDR1 and CDR2: SGHTA and FQGTGA. The CDR3 contains 14 residues. Trimming took off 5 bases at V and 0 bases at J, with 9 bases between the two ends. This clonotype originated in a young woman in good health and CMV-seronegative. The V and J genes are TRBV7-3 and TRBJ2-3; D might be TRBD2 (5 bases). The sequencing sample was made of PBMCs. The chain's CDR3 is CASSTGVSTDTQYF. CDR3 DNA sequence: TGTGCCAGCAGCACCGGGGTTAGCACAGATACGCAGTATTTT. Full variable domain (rest looked up from reference TRBV7-3 and TRBJ2-3): GAGVSQTPSNKVTEKGKYVELRCDPISGHTALYWYRQSLGQGPEFLIYFQGTGAADDSGLPNDRFFAVRPEGSVSTLKIQRTERGDSAVYLCASSTGVSTDTQYFGPGTRLTVL.